These 23 T cell receptor beta chains were sequenced from one sample in a study of CD8+ T cells in alopecia areata. Isolated RNA was reverse transcribed into cDNA used as the sequencing template. TCRdb keeps only in-frame clones here, not all; method: immunoSEQ multiplex PCR. Here the sample spans hundreds of thousands of clones, 60% being singletons. The sample's treatment: oral pan-JAK inhibitor, 5-10 mg twice daily. The sequences come from CD4+ T cells sorted from blood, collected around week 54, from a patient treated with tofacitinib. These receptors were taken from a human donor with alopecia areata.

This chain joins TRBV30 and TRBJ2-2; perhaps TRBD2 as D (5 bases). CDR3 size: 13 residues. The ends were cut back, 6 bases at V and 1 base at J, with 9 bases in the middle. Germline V gene sequence: CDR1 GTSNPN, CDR2 SVGIG (reference sequence). The CDR3 loop is CACLGRNTGELFF. In nucleotides, the CDR3 is TGTGCCTGCCTGGGGAGGAACACCGGGGAGCTGTTTTTT.

This chain links TRBV29-1 with TRBJ2-5; D could derive from TRBD1 or TRBD2 (5 bases each). Trimming shortened V by 0 bases and J by 7 bases, and 15 bases separated the two germline ends. The CDR3 length is 14 residues. Germline assignment: CDR1 SQVTM and CDR2 ANQGSEA. The DNA for the CDR3 is TGCAGCGTTGAAGATAACCGGGGCGCGGGGACCCAGTACTTC. It encodes CSVEDNRGAGTQYF.

The chain couples TRBV19 to TRBJ2-2, with a possible D match to TRBD2 (7 bases). Per germline, CDR1 LNHDA and CDR2 SQIVND (reference sequence). This CDR3 comprises 15 residues. Trimming stripped 3 bases from V and 6 bases from J, with 14 bases between. The CDR3 sequence is CASSMAGARSGELFF. CDR3 bases: TGTGCCAGTAGTATGGCGGGGGCCCGTTCCGGGGAGCTGTTTTTT.

The gene calls are TRBV15 and TRBJ2-5; either TRBD1 or TRBD2 may fit D (6 bases each). V was cut by 3 bases and J by 3 bases, with 14 bases left in between. The V gene's germline CDR1 is LNHNV and CDR2 YYDKDF (reference sequence). The CDR3 has 15 residues. The CDR3 sequence: CATSSGGGTEETQYF. Here the CDR3 DNA reads TGTGCCACCAGCAGTGGAGGGGGGACCGAAGAGACCCAGTACTTC.

The chain is built from TRBV15 and TRBJ1-4; D is possibly TRBD1 (6 bases). The CDR3 contains 14 residues. Per the germline V gene, CDR1 is LNHNV and CDR2 is YYDKDF (reference sequence). Trimming left V 7 bases short and J 7 bases short, with 16 bases between. CDR3: CATNPGGAGEKLFF. CDR3 DNA: TGTGCCACCAACCCCGGGGGCGCGGGTGAAAAACTGTTTTTT. The variable domain in full, with the rest retrieved from reference TRBV15 and TRBJ1-4, is DAMVIQNPRYQVTQFGKPVTLSCSQTLNHNVMYWYQQKSSQAPKLLFHYYDKDFNNEADTPDNFQSRRPNTSFCFLDIRSPGLGDTAMYLCATNPGGAGEKLFFGSGTQLSVL.

The gene calls are TRBV25-1 and TRBJ1-4; 7 bases agree with TRBD1. After removal of 5 bases from V and 3 bases from J, the junction contained 6 bases not matched to a gene. The CDR3 sequence is 15 residues long. CDR1 and CDR2 from the germline V gene are MGHDK and SYGVNS. This CDR3 is CASSPPGTANEKLFF. In nucleotides, the CDR3 is TGTGCCAGCAGTCCCCCGGGGACAGCTAATGAAAAACTGTTTTTT.

Many counts were recorded for this clone. In DNA form, the CDR3 reads TGCGCCAGCAGCCAAGATAGGCGGGTTAGCGCTTTCTTT. Residues: CASSQDRRVSAFF. The chain links TRBV4-3 to TRBJ1-1; D not certain. Germline CDR1 and CDR2: LGHNA and YSLEER. The V end was cut by 0 bases, the J end by 11 bases, with 13 bases between. The CDR3 consists of 13 residues.

The chain links TRBV2 to TRBJ2-5, with 12 bases identical to TRBD2. The V segment lost 9 bases and the J segment 1 base; nucleotides outside the gene matches: 3. Germline V gene lookup returns CDR1 SNHLY and CDR2 FYNNEI. The CDR3 is made up of 14 amino acids. CDR3: CARGLAGTQETQYF. In DNA form, the CDR3 reads TGTGCCAGAGGACTAGCGGGGACCCAAGAGACCCAGTACTTC.

V usage is TRBV29-1 and J usage is TRBJ2-5; TRBD1 might be the D (5 bases). V was clipped by 6 bases and J by 5 bases, with 16 bases between them. CDR3 length: 13 residues. Germline values: CDR1 SQVTM, CDR2 ANQGSEA. CDR3 region: CSVGPRTTETQYF. CDR3 DNA: TGCAGCGTGGGGCCACGGACAACTGAGACCCAGTACTTC. The complete variable domain, with remaining parts taken from reference TRBV29-1 and TRBJ2-5, reads SAVISQKPSRDICQRGTSLTIQCQVDSQVTMMFWYRQQPGQSLTLIATANQGSEATYESGFVIDKFPISRPNLTFSTLTVSNMSPEDSSIYLCSVGPRTTETQYFGPGTRLLVL.

The V call is TRBV6-6, the J call TRBJ1-5; D remains unclear. This CDR3 has 14 residues. The germline V gene encodes CDR1 MNHNY and CDR2 SVGAGI (reference sequence). Trimming took off 6 bases at V and 5 bases at J, with 14 bases between the two ends. CDR3 sequence (DNA): TGTGCCAGCAGCTCGGACCCCCCCTATCAGCCCCAGCATTTT. This sequence encodes CASSSDPPYQPQHF.

The rearrangement uses TRBV5-4 and TRBJ2-7; the match to TRBD1 covers 9 bases. In germline, CDR1 is SGHNT, CDR2 YYREEE (reference sequence). The CDR3 runs to 14 residues. V lost 3 bases and J lost 4; bases outside the gene matches: 5. The CDR3 sequence: CASSSGTGLYEQYF. The CDR3 DNA follows: TGTGCCAGCAGCTCCGGGACAGGGCTTTACGAGCAGTACTTC. The whole variable domain, filled in from reference TRBV5-4 and TRBJ2-7, reads ETGVTQSPTHLIKTRGQQVTLRCSSQSGHNTVSWYQQALGQGPQFIFQYYREEENGRGNFPPRFSGLQFPNYSSELNVNALELDDSALYLCASSSGTGLYEQYFGPGTRLTVT.

CDR3 coding DNA: TGTGCCAGCAGTGAATCCGACCTCCCGCCTGGCTACACCTTC. Its protein is CASSESDLPPGYTF. The genes are TRBV25-1 and TRBJ1-2; unclear D gene. The germline V gene encodes CDR1 MGHDK and CDR2 SYGVNS. The CDR3 is made up of 14 amino acids. Trimming removed 1 base from V and 7 bases from J, with 13 bases in between.

The chain joins TRBV4-1 to TRBJ2-5; 8 nucleotides align to TRBD2. The CDR3 sequence is 17 residues long. Per germline, CDR1 MGHRA and CDR2 YSYEKL. V shed 0 bases, J shed 2 bases, and the junction held 8 bases outside the gene matches. The CDR3 sequence is CASSQESSGGRQETQYF. The CDR3 bases are TGCGCCAGCAGCCAAGAGTCGTCGGGGGGGCGGCAAGAGACCCAGTACTTC.

The chain has TRBV7-9 and TRBJ2-2; D is perhaps TRBD1 (6 bases). V was cut by 6 bases and J by 10 bases, with 18 bases left in between. Germline loops: CDR1 SEHNR, CDR2 FQNEAQ (reference sequence). This CDR3 has 14 residues. The DNA of the CDR3 is TGTGCCAGCAGAGCCGGGACAACACCGGTGGAGCTGTTTTTT. As protein: CASRAGTTPVELFF.

The chain's CDR3 is CASSEASGTALAKNIQYF. The CDR3 nucleotides read TGTGCCAGCAGTGAGGCTTCCGGGACAGCTCTAGCCAAAAACATTCAGTACTTC. V gene TRBV6-1 combines with J gene TRBJ2-4, with 7 bases identical to TRBD1. There are 18 residues in the CDR3. Germline V CDR1 and CDR2: MNHNS, SASEGT. The V and J ends lost 3 bases and 0 bases, in that order; junction bases with no gene match: 11.

This clone appeared a few times. Other DNA sequences in this specimen translate into the identical CDR3. The chain employs TRBV7-2 and TRBJ2-3; D uncertain. V lost 0 bases and J 5 bases, leaving 0 bases between the germline ends. CDR3 length: 11 residues. Germline CDR1 and CDR2: SGHTA and FQGNSA. The CDR3 nucleotides read TGTGCCAGCAGCTTAGCAGATACGCAGTATTTT. It is translated as CASSLADTQYF. Variable domain in full (rest from reference TRBV7-2 and TRBJ2-3): GAGVSQSPSNKVTEKGKDVELRCDPISGHTALYWYRQSLGQGLEFLIYFQGNSAPDKSGLPSDRFSAERTGGSVSTLTIQRTQQEDSAVYLCASSLADTQYFGPGTRLTVL.

V gene TRBV25-1 combines with J gene TRBJ1-3; D gene uncertain. Between the trimmed V and J ends, which lost 5 bases and 0 bases, there was a span of 2 bases. The germline gives CDR1 MGHDK, CDR2 SYGVNS. The length of the CDR3 is 12 residues. The CDR3 nucleotides are TGTGCCAGCAGTTACTCTGGAAACACCATATATTTT. Residues: CASSYSGNTIYF.

The chain joins TRBV25-1 to TRBJ2-7; D not certain. V was cut by 3 bases and J by 5 bases, with 11 bases left in between. The CDR3 is 13 residues long. Looked up from germline, CDR1 is MGHDK and CDR2 is SYGVNS. The CDR3 sequence: CASSDWVLNEQYF. CDR3 nucleotides: TGTGCCAGCAGTGATTGGGTTCTCAACGAGCAGTACTTC.

The V gene is TRBV5-1, the J gene TRBJ1-6, with D perhaps TRBD1 (5 bases). The CDR3 sequence is 14 residues long. Germline CDR1 SGHRS, CDR2 YFSETQ. Trimming took off 2 bases at V and 10 bases at J, with 13 bases between the two ends. CDR3 nucleotides: TGCGCCAGCAGCTTTCACCGGGGGGACTCACCCCTCCACTTT. Translation: CASSFHRGDSPLHF.

This chain joins TRBV25-1 and TRBJ1-2; 10 bases are a match to TRBD1. This CDR3 comprises 11 residues. The V segment lost 9 bases and the J segment 7 bases; nucleotides outside the gene matches: 2. The V gene's germline CDR1 is MGHDK and CDR2 SYGVNS. CDR3 nucleotide sequence: TGTGCCAGGGACAGGGGGGGTGGCTACACCTTC. Its translation: CARDRGGGYTF.

The V gene is TRBV5-4, the J gene TRBJ1-1; D perhaps matches TRBD1 (5 bases). Germline loops: CDR1 SGHNT, CDR2 YYREEE (reference sequence). The CDR3 is made up of 14 amino acids. Between the trimmed V and J ends, which lost 0 bases and 1 base, there was a span of 7 bases. The CDR3 protein is CASSLERGNTEAFF. The CDR3, as DNA: TGTGCCAGCAGCTTGGAGAGGGGGAACACTGAAGCTTTCTTT.

The chain joins TRBV5-1 to TRBJ1-2; 7 bases align to TRBD1. V gave up 4 bases and J gave up 6 bases; unmatched junction bases: 9. The CDR3 spans 14 residues. Germline lookup yields CDR1 SGHRS and CDR2 YFSETQ. The CDR3 protein is CASSPETGRNGYTF. The CDR3 bases are TGCGCCAGCAGCCCCGAGACAGGGAGGAATGGCTACACCTTC.

The chain links TRBV5-4 to TRBJ2-6; a weak D match, TRBD1 (5 bases). This CDR3 has 16 amino acids. The germline V and J ends were trimmed by 0 bases and 2 bases, with 9 bases remaining between them. The V gene's germline CDR1 is SGHNT and CDR2 YYREEE (reference sequence). The CDR3 protein is CASSLGGPPGANVLTF. DNA for the CDR3: TGTGCCAGCAGCTTGGGGGGCCCCCCTGGGGCCAACGTCCTGACTTTC.